One and the same sample provided the 25 T cell receptor beta chains below, sequenced in a study of beta chain features in type 1 diabetes. Every isolated RNA sample was fully reverse transcribed, so sequencing captured expressed TCRB transcripts. Using immunoSEQ multiplex PCR, the repertoire was profiled, and TCRdb retains in-frame clones only, with some absent. The repertoire consists of about 930,000 clones, with around a sixth occurring once and the leading ten covering roughly 0.025%. Sequencing was performed on naive CD4+ T cells from blood. Receptors originate from a woman between 18 and 30 years old in good health.

A few counts support this clone. V and J are TRBV7-2 and TRBJ2-7; a possible D gene is TRBD1 (6 bases). The CDR3 has 14 residues. Trimming stripped 2 bases from V and 5 bases from J, with 13 bases between. Per the germline V gene, CDR1 is SGHTA and CDR2 is FQGNSA. In nucleotides, the CDR3 is TGTGCCAGCAGCTTAAGTCAGGGGAGCAACGAGCAGTACTTC. This sequence encodes CASSLSQGSNEQYF.

This clone was counted between two and nine times. This chain links TRBV5-6 with TRBJ2-1, with TRBD2 matching 8 bases. Germline loops: CDR1 SGHDT, CDR2 YYEEEE. With V trimmed by 3 bases and J by 4 bases, 6 bases remained unmatched. The CDR3 runs to 15 residues. The CDR3 nucleotides are TGTGCCAGCAGCTCCGGGACTAGGGCTTACAATGAGCAGTTCTTC. The encoded protein is CASSSGTRAYNEQFF.

V and J are TRBV5-6 and TRBJ2-7; 8 bases align to TRBD2. The CDR3 length is 11 residues. Germline V lookup: CDR1 SGHDT, CDR2 YYEEEE. The CDR3 nucleotides read TGTAACAGCAGCTGGCGGGAGGAACAGTACTTC. The encoded protein is CNSSWREEQYF.

This clone has only a few counts. The chain links TRBV28 to TRBJ2-4; 7 bases match TRBD1. This CDR3 spans 22 amino acids. V gave up 5 bases and J gave up 0 bases; unmatched junction bases: 25. Germline V gene data show CDR1 as MDHEN and CDR2 as SYDVKM. CDR3 in DNA: TGTGCCAGCAGTCCCTCAGGGTTGGTGGGCAGGGACAGCAATGTAGCCAAAAACATTCAGTACTTC. Translated: CASSPSGLVGRDSNVAKNIQYF.

This clone was picked up a small number of times. In DNA form, the CDR3 reads TGTGCCAGTAGAGTCAAACACGGGGAGCAGTTCTTC. Amino acid sequence: CASRVKHGEQFF. This rearrangement joins TRBV19 to TRBJ2-1; D ambiguous. CDR3 length: 12 amino acids. In germline, CDR1 is LNHDA, CDR2 SQIVND (reference sequence). V was cut by 6 bases and J by 10 bases, with 13 bases left in between. The full variable domain, with the rest looked up from reference TRBV19 and TRBJ2-1, is DGGITQSPKYLFRKEGQNVTLSCEQNLNHDAMYWYRQDPGQGLRLIYYSQIVNDFQKGDIAEGYSVSREKKESFPLTVTSAQKNPTAFYLCASRVKHGEQFFGPGTRLTVL.

CDR3 loop: CASSLRVSGVGDTQYF. The CDR3 DNA sequence: TGTGCCAGCAGCTTGAGAGTTAGCGGGGTCGGCGATACGCAGTATTTT. The chain uses TRBV5-6 and TRBJ2-3; 8 bases are shared with TRBD2. The CDR3 runs to 16 residues. CDR1 is SGHDT and CDR2 is YYEEEE in the germline V gene. With V trimmed by 1 base and J by 6 bases, 10 bases remained unmatched.

The rearrangement joins TRBV27 to TRBJ1-5; 7 bases agree with TRBD1. The CDR3 runs to 14 residues. The V gene end was trimmed by 5 bases and the J gene end by 3 bases; junction bases not matched to a gene: 4. Germline CDR1 is MNHEY and CDR2 is SMNVEV (reference sequence). The CDR3 protein is CASSKDRVNQPQHF. CDR3 DNA sequence: TGTGCCAGCAGTAAAGACAGGGTCAATCAGCCCCAGCATTTT.

The chain recombines TRBV7-2 with TRBJ2-3; D gene uncertain. V lost 5 bases to trimming and J lost 0 bases, with 9 bases between them. This CDR3 region has 14 residues. Germline CDR1 is SGHTA and CDR2 is FQGNSA. Here the CDR3 reads CASSTRSSTDTQYF. CDR3 nucleotide sequence: TGTGCCAGCAGCACCCGGAGCAGCACAGATACGCAGTATTTT.

This clone was seen only a few times. This chain joins TRBV9 and TRBJ1-4; D is perhaps TRBD1 (5 bases). This CDR3 has 15 residues. Germline CDR1 SGDLS, CDR2 YYNGEE. Deletions cut 3 bases from V and 4 bases from J, with 13 bases between. The CDR3 bases are TGTGCCAGCAGCGGGACCGGGACGATTAATGAAAAACTGTTTTTT. Its translation: CASSGTGTINEKLFF.

This clone has only a few counts. The genes are TRBV28 and TRBJ1-2; 9 nucleotides agree with TRBD1. This CDR3 is built from 13 residues. Germline V gene data show CDR1 as MDHEN and CDR2 as SYDVKM. J was trimmed by 8 bases and V by 5 bases; bases with no gene match: 6. CDR3 loop: CASSAQGAWGYTF. The CDR3 coding sequence is TGTGCCAGCAGTGCACAGGGGGCCTGGGGCTACACCTTC.

Ten or more counts support this clone. J is TRBJ2-1 and V is TRBV5-4, with 9 bases matching TRBD1. The CDR3 length is 14 residues. V shed 3 bases, J shed 9 bases, and the junction held 7 bases outside the gene matches. From germline, CDR1 is SGHNT and CDR2 YYREEE (reference sequence). CDR3 amino acids: CASSSGTGFFEQFF. CDR3 DNA sequence: TGTGCCAGCAGCTCCGGGACAGGGTTCTTTGAGCAGTTCTTC. The whole variable domain, remainder taken from reference TRBV5-4 and TRBJ2-1, is ETGVTQSPTHLIKTRGQQVTLRCSSQSGHNTVSWYQQALGQGPQFIFQYYREEENGRGNFPPRFSGLQFPNYSSELNVNALELDDSALYLCASSSGTGFFEQFFGPGTRLTVL.

As concerns this clone: Other nucleotide sequences in the sample specify the same CDR3. V gene TRBV7-9 combines with J gene TRBJ2-7, with TRBD1 matching 8 bases. J gave up 4 bases and V 4 bases, and 6 bases lay outside the gene matches. The CDR3 runs to 14 residues. CDR1 is SEHNR and CDR2 is FQNEAQ in the germline V gene (reference sequence). CDR3 protein: CASSSGQGSYEQYF. DNA for the CDR3: TGTGCCAGCAGCTCTGGACAGGGTAGTTACGAGCAGTACTTC. Looking up the rest from reference TRBV7-9 and TRBJ2-7 gives the full variable domain: DTGVSQNPRHKITKRGQNVTFRCDPISEHNRLYWYRQTLGQGPEFLTYFQNEAQLEKSRLLSDRFSAERPKGSFSTLEIQRTEQGDSAMYLCASSSGQGSYEQYFGPGTRLTVT.

The CDR3 spells CASSSTSGGYGYTF. The CDR3 nucleotides are TGTGCCAGCAGTTCGACCTCTGGGGGCTATGGCTACACCTTC. The chain employs TRBV28 and TRBJ1-2; TRBD1 is a possible D gene (5 bases). CDR1 and CDR2 (germline): MDHEN, SYDVKM. The CDR3 is 14 amino acids. Deletions cut 4 bases from V and 4 bases from J, with 13 bases between.

This chain links TRBV4-2 with TRBJ1-4; D is unresolved. The CDR3 consists of 15 residues. The germline V and J ends were trimmed by 2 bases and 7 bases, with 14 bases remaining between them. CDR1 and CDR2 (germline): LGHNA, YNFKEQ. The CDR3 DNA reads TGTGCCAGCAGCCAAACCAACAGAGGAACTGAAAAACTGTTTTTT. This encodes CASSQTNRGTEKLFF.

This rearrangement joins TRBV13 to TRBJ1-2; D may be TRBD1 (6 bases). Per the germline V gene, CDR1 is PRHDT and CDR2 is FYEKMQ (reference sequence). Trimming cost V 5 bases and J 0 bases, with 10 bases left between them. The CDR3 is 14 amino acids. The CDR3 nucleotides read TGTGCCAGCAGCCAGGGGAATACTAACTATGGCTACACCTTC. Amino acids: CASSQGNTNYGYTF.

This clone was observed a handful of times. This chain uses TRBV5-4 with TRBJ2-1; either TRBD1 or TRBD2 may fit D (5 bases each). V dropped 2 bases and J dropped 15 bases, with 18 bases sitting between them. This CDR3 comprises 13 residues. Germline CDR1 SGHNT, CDR2 YYREEE (reference sequence). As DNA, the CDR3 is TGTGCCAGCAGCTTCCCCAGAATGGGGACCACGTTCTTC. Amino acids: CASSFPRMGTTFF.

This clone was recorded a few times. DNA for the CDR3: TGTGCCAGCAGTGAGAGACAGGGCATTGTCAATGAGCAGTTCTTC. Translation: CASSERQGIVNEQFF. The chain couples TRBV28 to TRBJ2-1; 7 bases fit TRBD1. V shed 5 bases, J shed 6 bases, and the junction held 10 bases outside the gene matches. The germline V gene encodes CDR1 MDHEN and CDR2 SYDVKM. This CDR3 is built from 15 residues. Variable domain in full (rest from reference TRBV28 and TRBJ2-1): DVKVTQSSRYLVKRTGEKVFLECVQDMDHENMFWYRQDPGLGLRLIYFSYDVKMKEKGDIPEGYSVSREKKERFSLILESASTNQTSMYLCASSERQGIVNEQFFGPGTRLTVL.

The J gene is TRBJ2-1, the V gene TRBV9; 13 bases map to TRBD2. Germline CDR1 reads SGDLS; CDR2 reads YYNGEE. With V trimmed by 0 bases and J by 8 bases, 8 bases remained unmatched. The CDR3 totals 17 residues. This chain's CDR3 is CASSVGVTSGRRDEQFF. CDR3 in DNA: TGTGCCAGCAGCGTAGGAGTGACTAGCGGGAGGAGGGATGAGCAGTTCTTC.

The chain links TRBV5-1 to TRBJ2-2; D gene ambiguous. This CDR3 comprises 16 residues. V was clipped by 3 bases and J by 0 bases, with 12 bases between them. The germline V gene has CDR1 SGHRS and CDR2 YFSETQ. The CDR3 is CASSYAPGSNTGELFF. The DNA for the CDR3 is TGCGCCAGCAGCTATGCCCCAGGATCGAACACCGGGGAGCTGTTTTTT.

The V and J genes are TRBV9 and TRBJ2-5; no clear D gene. CDR3 length: 16 residues. V lost 0 bases to trimming and J lost 4 bases, with 16 bases between them. The germline V gene has CDR1 SGDLS and CDR2 YYNGEE. In DNA form, the CDR3 reads TGTGCCAGCAGCGTAGGTATCGTGGAAATGTTAGAGACCCAGTACTTC. It specifies CASSVGIVEMLETQYF.

V is TRBV7-9 and J is TRBJ2-3; D might be TRBD2 (6 bases). From germline, CDR1 is SEHNR and CDR2 FQNEAQ (reference sequence). The CDR3 is 14 amino acids. The V gene lost 5 bases and the J gene lost 4 bases, with 13 bases spanning the gap. The chain's CDR3 is CASSDQRVSDTQYF. CDR3 DNA sequence: TGTGCCAGCAGCGACCAGCGGGTCTCAGATACGCAGTATTTT. The variable domain in full, completed from reference TRBV7-9 and TRBJ2-3, reads DTGVSQNPRHKITKRGQNVTFRCDPISEHNRLYWYRQTLGQGPEFLTYFQNEAQLEKSRLLSDRFSAERPKGSFSTLEIQRTEQGDSAMYLCASSDQRVSDTQYFGPGTRLTVL.

The gene calls are TRBV7-9 and TRBJ2-7, with no clear D. Between the trimmed V and J ends, which lost 5 bases and 4 bases, there was a span of 6 bases. CDR3 length: 11 amino acids. The germline CDR1 and CDR2 sequences are SEHNR and FQNEAQ (reference sequence). CDR3 bases: TGTGCCAGCAGCACCCTGTACGAGCAGTACTTC. It codes for CASSTLYEQYF.

V usage is TRBV18 and J usage is TRBJ2-1; D remains unclear. CDR3 length: 12 amino acids. Trimming removed 6 bases from V and 10 bases from J, with 13 bases in between. The germline gives CDR1 KGHSH, CDR2 LQKENI. The CDR3 is CASSPFVEEQFF. CDR3 nucleotide sequence: TGTGCCAGCTCCCCCTTTGTGGAAGAGCAGTTCTTC. The full variable domain, with the rest looked up from reference TRBV18 and TRBJ2-1, is NAGVMQNPRHLVRRRGQEARLRCSPMKGHSHVYWYRQLPEEGLKFMVYLQKENIIDESGMPKERFSAEFPKEGPSILRIQQVVRGDSAAYFCASSPFVEEQFFGPGTRLTVL.

V gene TRBV29-1 combines with J gene TRBJ1-1; D unclear. With 4 bases removed from V and 0 bases from J, the gap between germline ends came to 12 bases. Germline loops: CDR1 SQVTM, CDR2 ANQGSEA. The CDR3 consists of 14 residues. The CDR3 coding sequence is TGCAGCGTTGCCGTGGTGAATTTGAACACTGAAGCTTTCTTT. It specifies CSVAVVNLNTEAFF.

In the case of this clone: Sequence at one end of the junction differs from germline and may be a read error. Other DNA sequences within the sample encode an identical CDR3. The chain uses TRBV20-1 and TRBJ2-1, with unresolved D. Germline V gene data show CDR1 as DFQATT and CDR2 as SNEGSKA (reference sequence). This CDR3 contains 10 residues. The CDR3 coding sequence is TGCAGTGCCAGAGACAATGAGCAGTTCTTC. Its translation: CSARDNEQFF.